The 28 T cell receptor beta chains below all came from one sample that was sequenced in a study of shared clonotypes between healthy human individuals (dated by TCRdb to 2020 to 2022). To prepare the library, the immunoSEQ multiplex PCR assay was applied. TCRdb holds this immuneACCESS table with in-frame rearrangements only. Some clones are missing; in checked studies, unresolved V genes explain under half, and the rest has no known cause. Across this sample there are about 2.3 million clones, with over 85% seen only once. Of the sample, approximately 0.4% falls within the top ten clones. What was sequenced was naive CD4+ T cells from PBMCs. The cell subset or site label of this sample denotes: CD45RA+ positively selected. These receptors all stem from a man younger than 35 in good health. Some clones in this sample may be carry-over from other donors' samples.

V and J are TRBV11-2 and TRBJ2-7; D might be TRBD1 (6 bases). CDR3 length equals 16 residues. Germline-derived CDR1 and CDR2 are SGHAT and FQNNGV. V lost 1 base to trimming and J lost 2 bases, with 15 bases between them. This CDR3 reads CASSLAPGGLAYEQYF. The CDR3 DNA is TGTGCCAGCAGCTTAGCTCCTGGGGGCTTAGCCTACGAGCAGTACTTC.

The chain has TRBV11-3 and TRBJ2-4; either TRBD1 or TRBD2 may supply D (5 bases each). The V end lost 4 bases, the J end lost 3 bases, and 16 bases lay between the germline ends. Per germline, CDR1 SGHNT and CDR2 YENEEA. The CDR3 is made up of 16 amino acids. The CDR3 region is CASSSSGGRDKNIQYF. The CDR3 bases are TGTGCCAGCAGCTCGTCTGGGGGACGAGACAAAAACATTCAGTACTTC.

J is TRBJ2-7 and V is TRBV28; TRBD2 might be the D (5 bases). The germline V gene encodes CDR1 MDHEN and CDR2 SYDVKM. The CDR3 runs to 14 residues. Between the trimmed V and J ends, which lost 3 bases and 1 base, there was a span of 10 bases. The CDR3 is CASSFGVLSYEQYF. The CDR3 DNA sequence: TGTGCCAGCAGTTTCGGGGTGCTGTCCTACGAGCAGTACTTC.

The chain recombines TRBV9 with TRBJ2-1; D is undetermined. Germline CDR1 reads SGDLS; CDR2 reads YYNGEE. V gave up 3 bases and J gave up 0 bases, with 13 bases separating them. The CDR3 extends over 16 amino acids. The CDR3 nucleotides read TGTGCCAGCAGCGGCTCTCTGCCCCACTCCTACAATGAGCAGTTCTTC. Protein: CASSGSLPHSYNEQFF.

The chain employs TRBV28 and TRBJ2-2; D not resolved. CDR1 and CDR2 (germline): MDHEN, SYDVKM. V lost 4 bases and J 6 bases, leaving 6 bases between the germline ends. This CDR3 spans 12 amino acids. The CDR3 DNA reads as TGTGCCAGCAGTTATGAGGCCGGGGAGCTGTTTTTT. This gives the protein CASSYEAGELFF. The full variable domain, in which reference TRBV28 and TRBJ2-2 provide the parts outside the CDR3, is DVKVTQSSRYLVKRTGEKVFLECVQDMDHENMFWYRQDPGLGLRLIYFSYDVKMKEKGDIPEGYSVSREKKERFSLILESASTNQTSMYLCASSYEAGELFFGEGSRLTVL.

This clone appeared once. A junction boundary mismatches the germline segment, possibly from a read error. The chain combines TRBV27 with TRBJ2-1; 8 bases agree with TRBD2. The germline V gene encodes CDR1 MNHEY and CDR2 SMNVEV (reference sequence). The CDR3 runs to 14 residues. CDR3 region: CASNLAGTYNEQFF. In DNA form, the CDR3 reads TGTGCCAGCAATTTAGCGGGAACCTACAATGAGCAGTTCTTC.

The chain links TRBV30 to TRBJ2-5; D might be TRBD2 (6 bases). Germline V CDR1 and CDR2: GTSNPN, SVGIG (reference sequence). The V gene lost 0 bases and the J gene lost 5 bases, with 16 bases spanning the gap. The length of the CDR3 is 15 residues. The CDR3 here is CAWSVPHGGYETQYF. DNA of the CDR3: TGTGCCTGGAGTGTACCCCACGGGGGATACGAGACCCAGTACTTC.

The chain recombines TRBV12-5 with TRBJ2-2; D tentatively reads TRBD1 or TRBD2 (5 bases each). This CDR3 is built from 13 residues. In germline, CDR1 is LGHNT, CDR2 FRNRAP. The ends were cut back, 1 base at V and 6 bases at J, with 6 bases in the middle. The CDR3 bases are TGTGCTAGTGGTTTGGAGGGACCCGGGGAGCTGTTTTTT. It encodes CASGLEGPGELFF.

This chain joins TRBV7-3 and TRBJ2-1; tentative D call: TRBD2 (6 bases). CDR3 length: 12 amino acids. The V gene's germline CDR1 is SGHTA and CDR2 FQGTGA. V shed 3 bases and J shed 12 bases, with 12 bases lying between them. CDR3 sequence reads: CASSFGSERQFF. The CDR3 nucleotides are TGTGCCAGCAGCTTCGGGAGCGAACGGCAGTTCTTC.

CDR3 in DNA: TGTGCCAGCAGCGCCATAGCGGGGGGACGCGCCACCGGGGAGCTGTTTTTT. This sequence encodes CASSAIAGGRATGELFF. V and J are TRBV5-8 and TRBJ2-2; 10 bases map to TRBD2. After removal of 4 bases from V and 4 bases from J, the junction contained 10 bases not matched to a gene. CDR1 SGHTS and CDR2 YDEGEE come from the germline V gene. The length of the CDR3 is 17 residues.

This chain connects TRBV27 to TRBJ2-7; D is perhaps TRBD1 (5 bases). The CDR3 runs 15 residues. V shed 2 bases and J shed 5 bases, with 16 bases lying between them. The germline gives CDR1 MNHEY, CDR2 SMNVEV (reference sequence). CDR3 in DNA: TGTGCCAGCAGTTTAAAGGGCAGGGCATCCCACGAGCAGTACTTC. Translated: CASSLKGRASHEQYF.

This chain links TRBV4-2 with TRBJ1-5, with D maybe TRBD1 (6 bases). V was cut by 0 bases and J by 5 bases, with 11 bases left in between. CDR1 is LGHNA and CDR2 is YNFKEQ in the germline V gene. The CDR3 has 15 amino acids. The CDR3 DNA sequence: TGTGCCAGCAGCCAAGATCTAGGGGGTTATCAGCCCCAGCATTTT. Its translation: CASSQDLGGYQPQHF.

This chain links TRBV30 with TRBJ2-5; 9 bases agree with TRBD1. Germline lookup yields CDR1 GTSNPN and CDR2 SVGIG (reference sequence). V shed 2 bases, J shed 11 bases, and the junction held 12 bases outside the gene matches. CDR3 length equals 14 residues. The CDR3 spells CAWSSDRGVWEQYF. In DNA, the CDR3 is TGTGCCTGGAGTTCTGACAGGGGGGTTTGGGAGCAGTACTTC. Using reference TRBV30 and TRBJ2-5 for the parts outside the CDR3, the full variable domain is SQTIHQWPATLVQPVGSPLSLECTVEGTSNPNLYWYRQAAGRGLQLLFYSVGIGQISSEVPQNLSASRPQDRQFILSSKKLLLSDSGFYLCAWSSDRGVWEQYFGPGTRLLVL.

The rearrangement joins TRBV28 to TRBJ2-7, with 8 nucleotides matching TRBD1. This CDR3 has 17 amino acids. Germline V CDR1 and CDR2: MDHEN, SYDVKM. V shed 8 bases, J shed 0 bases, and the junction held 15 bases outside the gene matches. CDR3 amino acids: CASLRFGQGRGSYEQYF. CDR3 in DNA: TGTGCCAGCCTAAGATTTGGACAGGGCCGGGGCTCCTACGAGCAGTACTTC.

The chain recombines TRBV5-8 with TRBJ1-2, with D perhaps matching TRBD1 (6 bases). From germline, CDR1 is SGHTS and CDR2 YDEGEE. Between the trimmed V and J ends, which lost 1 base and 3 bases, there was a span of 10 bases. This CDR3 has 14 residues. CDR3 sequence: CASSLRGGDYGYTF. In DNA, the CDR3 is TGTGCCAGCAGCTTGAGGGGGGGCGACTATGGCTACACCTTC.

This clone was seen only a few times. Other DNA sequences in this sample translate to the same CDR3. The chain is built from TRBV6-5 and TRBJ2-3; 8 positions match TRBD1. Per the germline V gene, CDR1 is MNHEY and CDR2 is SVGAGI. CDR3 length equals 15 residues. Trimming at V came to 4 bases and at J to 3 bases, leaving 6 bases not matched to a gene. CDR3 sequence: CASSSSDRVTDTQYF. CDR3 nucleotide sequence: TGTGCCAGCAGTTCCTCGGACAGGGTGACAGATACGCAGTATTTT.

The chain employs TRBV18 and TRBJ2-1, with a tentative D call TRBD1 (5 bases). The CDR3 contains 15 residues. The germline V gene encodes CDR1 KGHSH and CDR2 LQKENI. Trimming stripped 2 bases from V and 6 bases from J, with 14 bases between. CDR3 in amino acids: CASSPRQGRFNEQFF. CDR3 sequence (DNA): TGTGCCAGCTCACCAAGGCAGGGAAGGTTCAATGAGCAGTTCTTC.

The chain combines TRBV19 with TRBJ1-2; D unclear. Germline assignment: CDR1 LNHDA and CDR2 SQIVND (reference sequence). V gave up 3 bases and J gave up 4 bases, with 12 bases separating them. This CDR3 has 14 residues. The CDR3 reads CASSMVGLGYGYTF. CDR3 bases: TGTGCCAGTAGTATGGTGGGCCTGGGCTATGGCTACACCTTC.

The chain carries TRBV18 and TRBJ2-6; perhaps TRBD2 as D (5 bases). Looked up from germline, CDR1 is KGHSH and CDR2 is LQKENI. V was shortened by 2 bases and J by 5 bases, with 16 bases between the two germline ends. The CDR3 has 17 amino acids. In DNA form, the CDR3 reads TGTGCCAGCTCACCAATTTATAAGGGAGAGAGGGCCAACGTCCTGACTTTC. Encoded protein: CASSPIYKGERANVLTF. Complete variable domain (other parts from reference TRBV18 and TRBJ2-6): NAGVMQNPRHLVRRRGQEARLRCSPMKGHSHVYWYRQLPEEGLKFMVYLQKENIIDESGMPKERFSAEFPKEGPSILRIQQVVRGDSAAYFCASSPIYKGERANVLTFGAGSRLTVL.

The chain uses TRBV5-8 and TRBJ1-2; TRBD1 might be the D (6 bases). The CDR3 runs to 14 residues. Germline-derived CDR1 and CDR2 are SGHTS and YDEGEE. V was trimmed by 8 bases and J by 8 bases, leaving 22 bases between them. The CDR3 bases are TGTGCCAGTGAAGGACAGTCGATCCCTTGGGGCTACACCTTC. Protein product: CASEGQSIPWGYTF.

CDR3 DNA sequence: TGTGCCAGCAGCCGCCGGACTAGCGGGAGGGGTACAGATACGCAGTATTTT. The encoded protein is CASSRRTSGRGTDTQYF. The genes are TRBV7-3 and TRBJ2-3; TRBD2 agrees at 15 bases. Germline V gene sequence: CDR1 SGHTA, CDR2 FQGTGA. The CDR3 totals 17 residues. V lost 5 bases and J lost 3; bases outside the gene matches: 6.

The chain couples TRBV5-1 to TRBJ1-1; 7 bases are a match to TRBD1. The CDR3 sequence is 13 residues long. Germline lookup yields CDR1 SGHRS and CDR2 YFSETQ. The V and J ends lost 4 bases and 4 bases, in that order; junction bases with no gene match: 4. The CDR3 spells CASSRTGSTEAFF. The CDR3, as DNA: TGCGCCAGCAGCCGGACAGGATCCACTGAAGCTTTCTTT.

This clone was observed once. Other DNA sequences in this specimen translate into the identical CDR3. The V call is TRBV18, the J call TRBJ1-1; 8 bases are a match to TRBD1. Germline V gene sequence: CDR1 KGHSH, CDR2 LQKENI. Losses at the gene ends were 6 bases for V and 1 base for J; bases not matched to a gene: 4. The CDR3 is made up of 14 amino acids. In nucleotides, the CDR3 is TGTGCCAGCTCCCTTGGACAGGGGAACACTGAAGCTTTCTTT. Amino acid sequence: CASSLGQGNTEAFF.

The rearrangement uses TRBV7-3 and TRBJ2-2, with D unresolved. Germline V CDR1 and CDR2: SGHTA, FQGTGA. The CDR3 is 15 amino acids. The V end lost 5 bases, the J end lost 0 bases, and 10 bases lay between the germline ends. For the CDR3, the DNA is TGTGCCAGCAGCACCGGACGGGCGAACACCGGGGAGCTGTTTTTT. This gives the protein CASSTGRANTGELFF.

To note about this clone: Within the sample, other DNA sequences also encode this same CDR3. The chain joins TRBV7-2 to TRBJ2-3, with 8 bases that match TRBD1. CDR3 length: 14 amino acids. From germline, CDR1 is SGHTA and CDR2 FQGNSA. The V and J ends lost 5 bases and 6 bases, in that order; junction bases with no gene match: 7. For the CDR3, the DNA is TGTGCCAGCAGCCTTACAGGGGGAGTGGATACGCAGTATTTT. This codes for CASSLTGGVDTQYF.

In DNA form, the CDR3 reads TGTGCCAGCTCACCACTAGGACAGGGGGCGGAAAAACTGTTTTTT. Its protein product is CASSPLGQGAEKLFF. This chain links TRBV18 with TRBJ1-4; 11 bases are a match to TRBD1. Germline V gives CDR1 KGHSH, CDR2 LQKENI. The CDR3 is made up of 15 amino acids. The V and J ends lost 1 base and 8 bases, in that order; junction bases with no gene match: 3. Filled out from reference TRBV18 and TRBJ1-4, the complete variable domain reads NAGVMQNPRHLVRRRGQEARLRCSPMKGHSHVYWYRQLPEEGLKFMVYLQKENIIDESGMPKERFSAEFPKEGPSILRIQQVVRGDSAAYFCASSPLGQGAEKLFFGSGTQLSVL.

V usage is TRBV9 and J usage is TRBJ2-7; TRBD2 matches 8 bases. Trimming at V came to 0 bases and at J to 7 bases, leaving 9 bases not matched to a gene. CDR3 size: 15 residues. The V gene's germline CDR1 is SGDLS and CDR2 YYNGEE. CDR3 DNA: TGTGCCAGCAGCGTAGAGACAGCGGGAGTACGGGAGCAGTACTTC. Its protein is CASSVETAGVREQYF.

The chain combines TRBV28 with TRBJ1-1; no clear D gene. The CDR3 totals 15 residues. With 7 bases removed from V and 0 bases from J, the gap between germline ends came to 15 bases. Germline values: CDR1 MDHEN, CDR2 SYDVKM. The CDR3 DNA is TGTGCCAGCACCCTAACCCCGCCCCTGAACACTGAAGCTTTCTTT. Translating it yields CASTLTPPLNTEAFF.